This T cell receptor (beta chain) was observed in a study of blood T cell repertoires in COVID-19. Looking at the study overall: PBMCs, B-cell-depleted T cells, or T cells provided the cDNA or gDNA that made up the material.

There are 15 residues in the CDR3. V dropped 4 bases and J dropped 8 bases, with 20 bases sitting between them. CDR1 MNHEY and CDR2 SMNVEV come from the germline V gene (reference sequence). Categorization into cohorts depended on clinical history that participants reported. Cohort 3 donors counted as recovered after two negative PCRs, clearance, or resolved symptoms. The method was immunoSEQ multiplex PCR; TCRdb's version includes in-frame clones alone and lacks a portion of them. The data show fewer than 300,000 clones, 80% to 90% seen once. Sequenced sample: PBMCs or T cells enriched from blood (not recorded which). The chain couples TRBV27 to TRBJ1-2; no definite D call. The origin of this receptor is a young woman who had recovered from COVID-19. The CDR3 protein is CASSSTFPYRWGYTF. The DNA for the CDR3 is TGTGCCAGCAGTTCCACGTTCCCGTATAGATGGGGCTACACCTTC.